The 16 T cell receptor beta chains presented below share a single source sample, sequenced in a study of OX40 agonist ivuxolimab in advanced cancers. The table came from immunoSEQ multiplex PCR; TCRdb's copy has only in-frame clones and leaves some out. The data contain about 20,000 clones, around 72% of them singletons. The sample in question was CD4+ or CD8+ T cells sorted from blood, obtained in a trial of the OX40 agonist ivuxolimab. The source of these receptors is an adult with an advanced solid tumor such as melanoma, head and neck, liver or kidney cancer.

This chain connects TRBV9 to TRBJ2-3, with TRBD1 as a possible D gene (6 bases). The ends were cut back, 0 bases at V and 1 base at J, with 21 bases in the middle. Per the germline V gene, CDR1 is SGDLS and CDR2 is YYNGEE. The CDR3 totals 19 residues. CDR3 sequence: CASSVVPVTAKGGTDTQYF. In DNA form, the CDR3 reads TGTGCCAGCAGCGTAGTACCGGTGACGGCCAAGGGGGGCACAGATACGCAGTATTTT.

This chain links TRBV9 with TRBJ1-1, with a weak D call TRBD1 (6 bases). Trimming took 4 bases from V and 0 from J, leaving 13 bases between them. Germline values: CDR1 SGDLS, CDR2 YYNGEE. The CDR3 spans 15 residues. DNA for the CDR3: TGTGCCAGCAGCTCGGACAGTTACGTGAACACTGAAGCTTTCTTT. Its translation is CASSSDSYVNTEAFF.

This clone has more than one count but fewer than ten. The chain joins TRBV5-6 to TRBJ2-2; D call uncertain. V lost 0 bases and J 6 bases, leaving 6 bases between the germline ends. Germline CDR1 reads SGHDT; CDR2 reads YYEEEE. The CDR3 contains 13 residues. CDR3 in DNA: TGTGCCAGCAGCTTGGTATTTGCCGGGGAGCTGTTTTTT. This translates into CASSLVFAGELFF.

This sequence joins TRBV7-9 and TRBJ1-1; tentatively, D is TRBD1 (6 bases). Germline V lookup: CDR1 SEHNR, CDR2 FQNEAQ (reference sequence). V was shortened by 5 bases and J by 4 bases, with 14 bases between the two germline ends. This CDR3 has 14 amino acids. The CDR3 bases are TGTGCCAGCAGCCAAAGGGCAGGGGCCACTGAAGCTTTCTTT. It is translated as CASSQRAGATEAFF.

This clone is labeled medium-sized (0.01 to 0.1%). The chain combines TRBV7-2 with TRBJ2-1; 10 nucleotides match TRBD2. Losses at the gene ends were 6 bases for V and 5 bases for J; bases not matched to a gene: 10. Per germline, CDR1 SGHTA and CDR2 FQGNSA. The CDR3 extends over 16 amino acids. CDR3 protein: CASRPRAGGINNEQFF. The DNA for the CDR3 is TGTGCCAGCAGACCAAGAGCGGGGGGGATAAACAATGAGCAGTTCTTC.

This clone was seen only once. The chain joins TRBV27 to TRBJ2-7, with a tentative D call TRBD1 (6 bases). The CDR3 runs 14 residues. Germline V gene data show CDR1 as MNHEY and CDR2 as SMNVEV (reference sequence). V dropped 0 bases and J dropped 2 bases, with 8 bases sitting between them. DNA for the CDR3: TGTGCCAGCAGTTTATCGGGACAAGCCTACGAGCAGTACTTC. Protein: CASSLSGQAYEQYF.

The genes are TRBV6-5 and TRBJ1-2, with D uncertain. V was trimmed by 7 bases and J by 5 bases, leaving 14 bases between them. Per germline, CDR1 MNHEY and CDR2 SVGAGI. The CDR3 covers 13 residues. The CDR3 DNA reads as TGTGCCAGCAAGATGGCAGGAGAGTATGGCTACACCTTC. Its protein product is CASKMAGEYGYTF.

A remark on this clone: One end of the junction fails to match germline, which may point to a read error. The genes are TRBV7-9 and TRBJ2-1; no firm D call. Germline lookup yields CDR1 SEHNR and CDR2 FQNEAQ (reference sequence). CDR3 length: 16 residues. The CDR3 protein is CASSSTASLSYNERFF. CDR3 in DNA: TGTGCCAGCAGCTCGACTGCTTCCCTCTCCTACAATGAGCGGTTCTTC.

This clone is labeled as medium-sized (0.01 to 0.1%). The rearrangement uses TRBV5-1 and TRBJ2-7; 9 bases align to TRBD1. CDR3 length: 15 residues. Germline V gene lookup returns CDR1 SGHRS and CDR2 YFSETQ. Trimming removed 4 bases from V and 1 base from J; junction bases left unmatched: 6. The CDR3 loop is CASSTGTGPSYEQYF. The CDR3, as DNA: TGCGCCAGCAGCACCGGGACAGGGCCTTCCTACGAGCAGTACTTC.

The chain recombines TRBV7-3 with TRBJ2-2, with 8 bases matching TRBD1. V shed 5 bases and J 7 bases; nucleotides not matched to a gene: 12. The CDR3 extends over 16 amino acids. Germline V gives CDR1 SGHTA, CDR2 FQGTGA. DNA for the CDR3: TGTGCCAGCAGCCCCGACCAGGGGACAGGCAACGGGGAGCTGTTTTTT. The encoded protein is CASSPDQGTGNGELFF. Together with reference TRBV7-3 and TRBJ2-2, the CDR3 gives the full variable domain: GAGVSQTPSNKVTEKGKYVELRCDPISGHTALYWYRQSLGQGPEFLIYFQGTGAADDSGLPNDRFFAVRPEGSVSTLKIQRTERGDSAVYLCASSPDQGTGNGELFFGEGSRLTVL.

The chain couples TRBV29-1 to TRBJ2-2; no firm D call. The CDR3 covers 13 residues. Germline V gene data show CDR1 as SQVTM and CDR2 as ANQGSEA. Trimming pared 2 bases from V and 5 bases from J, leaving 9 bases between. The CDR3 DNA sequence: TGCAGCGTTGAATGGGCGATGACCGGGGAGCTGTTTTTT. It encodes CSVEWAMTGELFF.

Concerning this clone: Other DNA sequences in this sample translate to the same CDR3. This chain connects TRBV5-6 to TRBJ2-7, with D possibly matching TRBD2 (5 bases). From germline, CDR1 is SGHDT and CDR2 YYEEEE. CDR3 length: 13 residues. Trimming removed 4 bases from V and 2 bases from J, with 10 bases in between. In nucleotides, the CDR3 is TGTGCCAGCAGCCCTCCGGGAACCTACGAGCAGTACTTC. Amino acids: CASSPPGTYEQYF.

The rearrangement links TRBV5-1 to TRBJ2-2; D gene unclear. This CDR3 region has 14 residues. V lost 0 bases to trimming and J lost 6 bases, with 9 bases between them. CDR1 and CDR2 (germline): SGHRS, YFSETQ. The CDR3 bases are TGCGCCAGCAGCTTGGCCTTTTCATCCGGGGAGCTGTTTTTT. Its translation: CASSLAFSSGELFF. The full variable domain, in which reference TRBV5-1 and TRBJ2-2 provide the parts outside the CDR3, is KAGVTQTPRYLIKTRGQQVTLSCSPISGHRSVSWYQQTPGQGLQFLFEYFSETQRNKGNFPGRFSGRQFSNSRSEMNVSTLELGDSALYLCASSLAFSSGELFFGEGSRLTVL.

The CDR3 DNA reads TGCAGCGTTGAAGACAGGAATGGCTACAATGAGCAGTTCTTC. Its translation is CSVEDRNGYNEQFF. V and J are TRBV29-1 and TRBJ2-1, with D uncertain. CDR1 is SQVTM, CDR2 ANQGSEA, per germline. The CDR3 consists of 14 residues. V was pared by 0 bases and J by 3 bases, with 9 bases between.

The chain carries TRBV14 and TRBJ2-5; D gene unclear. Germline V gives CDR1 SGHDN, CDR2 FVKESK. This CDR3 spans 14 amino acids. Trimming cost V 0 bases and J 4 bases, with 9 bases left between them. CDR3 coding DNA: TGTGCCAGCAGCCAAGATCCCCTACGAGAGACCCAGTACTTC. Its translation: CASSQDPLRETQYF.

This clone rates as medium-sized (0.01 to 0.1%). This chain connects TRBV11-3 to TRBJ2-3, with a tentative D call TRBD2 (5 bases). Between the trimmed V and J ends, which lost 5 bases and 3 bases, there was a span of 18 bases. Germline-derived CDR1 and CDR2 are SGHNT and YENEEA. The CDR3 sequence is 16 residues long. Here the CDR3 DNA reads TGTGCCAGCAGCCCGACGGGATTCAAGAGGACAGATACGCAGTATTTT. Encoded protein: CASSPTGFKRTDTQYF. Variable domain in full (rest from reference TRBV11-3 and TRBJ2-3): EAGVVQSPRYKIIEKKQPVAFWCNPISGHNTLYWYLQNLGQGPELLIRYENEEAVDDSQLPKDRFSAERLKGVDSTLKIQPAELGDSAVYLCASSPTGFKRTDTQYFGPGTRLTVL.